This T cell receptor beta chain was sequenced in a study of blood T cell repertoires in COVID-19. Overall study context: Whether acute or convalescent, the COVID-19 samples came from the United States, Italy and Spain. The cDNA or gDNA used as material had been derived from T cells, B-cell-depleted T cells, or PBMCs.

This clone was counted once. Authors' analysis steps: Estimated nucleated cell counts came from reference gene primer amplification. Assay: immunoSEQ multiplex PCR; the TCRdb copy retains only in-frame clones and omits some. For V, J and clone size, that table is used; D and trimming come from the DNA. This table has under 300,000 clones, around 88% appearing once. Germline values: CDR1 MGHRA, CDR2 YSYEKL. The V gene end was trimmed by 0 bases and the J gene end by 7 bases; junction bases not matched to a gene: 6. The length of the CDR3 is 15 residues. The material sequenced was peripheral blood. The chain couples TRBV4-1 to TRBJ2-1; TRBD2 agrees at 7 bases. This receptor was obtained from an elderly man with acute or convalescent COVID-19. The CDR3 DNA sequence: TGCGCCAGCAGCCAAGACGGCCTAGCGGTGAATGAGCAGTTCTTC. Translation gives CASSQDGLAVNEQFF.